Listed below are T cell receptor beta chains from one sample, sequenced in a study of cytomegalovirus exposure and HLA in healthy donors. TCRdb's copy holds only in-frame clones and misses some; the assay was immunoSEQ multiplex PCR. The repertoire has about 140,000 clones, around 80% of them found once; the top ten carry 1.9%. Sequenced: PBMCs. The receptors shown here come from a woman in her thirties or forties in good health and CMV-seronegative. CDR3s include the opening cysteine and the closing phenylalanine or tryptophan. D genes are given only for firm matches. Expanded clones get a size class; other rows say once, few or many, or leave the size out.

v_call	j_call	clone_size	d_call	cdr3_nt	cdr3_aa
TRBV9	TRBJ1-4	once	TRBD1	TGTGCCAGCAGCGTAGTACCGACAGGGAATGAAAAACTGTTTTTT	CASSVVPTGNEKLFF
TRBV9	TRBJ2-1	.	.	TGTGCCAGCAGCTGGACCGGGGGCAATGAGCAGTTCTTC	CASSWTGGNEQFF
TRBV4-2	TRBJ2-1	.	TRBD2	TGTGCCAGCAGCCAAGCCCGAACTAGCGGTTACAATGAGCAGTTCTTC	CASSQARTSGYNEQFF
TRBV11-2	TRBJ1-5	.	.	TGTGCCAGCAGGCAACCCACGCCAGCGAATCAGCCCCAGCATTTT	CASRQPTPANQPQHF
TRBV6-5	TRBJ2-7	.	TRBD1	TGTGCCAGCAGTTACAGACAGGGGGTCCACGAGCAGTACTTC	CASSYRQGVHEQYF
TRBV28	TRBJ1-1	.	TRBD1	TGTGCCAGCAGTGCCGGACCCGGGGACAGGGGGCTGAACACTGAAGCTTTCTTT	CASSAGPGDRGLNTEAFF
TRBV29-1	TRBJ2-7	.	.	TGCAGCGTTGAAGGAGACTACGAGCAGTACTTC	CSVEGDYEQYF
TRBV6-4	TRBJ2-5	.	TRBD1	TGTGCCAGCAGTGGACCGGGACAGGGTTACCAAGAGACCCAGTACTTC	CASSGPGQGYQETQYF
TRBV20-1	TRBJ2-7	.	.	TGCAGTGCTGGCACCTACGAGCAGTACTTC	CSAGTYEQYF
TRBV7-6	TRBJ2-5	few	.	TGTGCCAGCAGCTTAGAATTATACAGGGCGTACCAAGAGACCCAGTACTTC	CASSLELYRAYQETQYF
TRBV6-6	TRBJ2-7	.	.	TGTGCCAGCAGGCCGACAGGGAGGACCTACGAGCAGTACTTC	CASRPTGRTYEQYF
TRBV9	TRBJ2-1	.	TRBD2	TGTGCCAGCAGCCCTGTGGGGACGGGAGGGTACAATGAGCAGTTCTTC	CASSPVGTGGYNEQFF
TRBV7-6	TRBJ2-1	.	TRBD2	TGTGCCAGCAGCCTAGGACTAGCGGGCTACAATGAGCAGTTCTTC	CASSLGLAGYNEQFF
TRBV9	TRBJ2-7	.	.	TGTGCCAGCAGCGTTACACCATCCTACGAGCAGTACTTC	CASSVTPSYEQYF
TRBV7-7	TRBJ1-1	.	TRBD1	TGTGCCAGCTTACCAGGGGGACGATTAAACACTGAAGCTTTCTTT	CASLPGGRLNTEAFF
TRBV10-3	TRBJ2-7	.	.	TGTGCCATCAGTGATGGGGCGTACGAGCAGTACTTC	CAISDGAYEQYF
TRBV15	TRBJ2-7	.	TRBD2	TGTGCCACCAGCAGAGATTTAACTAGCGGTTACGAGCAGTACTTC	CATSRDLTSGYEQYF
TRBV6-5	TRBJ2-1	.	TRBD2	TGTGCCAGCAGTTACATCAGCGGGAGAAATGAGCAGTTCTTC	CASSYISGRNEQFF
TRBV6-5	TRBJ1-2	once	TRBD1	TGTGCCAGCGGACAGGGAGGGGGCTACACCTTC	CASGQGGGYTF
TRBV7-2	TRBJ2-7	.	.	TGTGCCAGCAGCTTTGGGCCCCGGTACGAGCAGTACTTC	CASSFGPRYEQYF
TRBV7-6	TRBJ2-1	.	TRBD1	TGTGCCAGCAGCTTCGGGACAGTCAATGAGCAGTTCTTC	CASSFGTVNEQFF
TRBV6-6	TRBJ2-1	.	TRBD1	TGTGCCAGCAGTTACCTCCAGGGGGCCTACAATGAGCAGTTCTTC	CASSYLQGAYNEQFF
TRBV10-3	TRBJ2-3	.	.	TGTGCCATCAGTGACGGCACAGATACGCAGTATTTT	CAISDGTDTQYF
TRBV28	TRBJ1-2	once	TRBD1	TGTGCCGCACGGACAGGGGGCAACTATGGCTACACCTTC	CAARTGGNYGYTF
TRBV5-1	TRBJ1-6	.	.	TGCGCCAGCAGCTTGGGAGCATCCGGGAATTCACCCCTCCACTTT	CASSLGASGNSPLHF
TRBV18	TRBJ2-5	.	TRBD2	TGTGCCAGCTCACGGGACTACAAAGAGACCCAGTACTTC	CASSRDYKETQYF
TRBV9	TRBJ2-7	.	.	TGTGCCAGCAGCGTAGCTGCGGGGTCCTACGAGCAGTACTTC	CASSVAAGSYEQYF
TRBV5-4	TRBJ2-7	.	.	TGTGCCAGCAGCTTCCCTGGACTCAATTCCTACGAGCAGTACTTC	CASSFPGLNSYEQYF